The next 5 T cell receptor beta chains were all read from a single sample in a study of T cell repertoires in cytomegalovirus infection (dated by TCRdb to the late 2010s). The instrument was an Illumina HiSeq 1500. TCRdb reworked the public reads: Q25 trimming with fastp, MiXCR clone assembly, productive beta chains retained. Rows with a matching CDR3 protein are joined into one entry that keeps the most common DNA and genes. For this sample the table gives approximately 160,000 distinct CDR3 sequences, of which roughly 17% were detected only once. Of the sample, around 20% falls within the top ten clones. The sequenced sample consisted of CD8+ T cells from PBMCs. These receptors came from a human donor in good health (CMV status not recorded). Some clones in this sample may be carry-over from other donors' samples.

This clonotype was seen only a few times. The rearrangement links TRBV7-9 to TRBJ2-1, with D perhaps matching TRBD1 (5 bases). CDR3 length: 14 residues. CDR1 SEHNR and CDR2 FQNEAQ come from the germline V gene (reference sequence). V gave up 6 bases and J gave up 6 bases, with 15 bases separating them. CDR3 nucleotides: TGTGCCAGCAGTTCTAAGAAGACAGTCAATGAGCAGTTCTTC. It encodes CASSSKKTVNEQFF.

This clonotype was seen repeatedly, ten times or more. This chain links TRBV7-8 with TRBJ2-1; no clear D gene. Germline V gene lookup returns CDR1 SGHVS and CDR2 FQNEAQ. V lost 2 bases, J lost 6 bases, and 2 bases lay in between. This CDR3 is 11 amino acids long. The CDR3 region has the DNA TGTGCCAGCAGCTTAACCAATGAGCAGTTCTTC. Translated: CASSLTNEQFF.

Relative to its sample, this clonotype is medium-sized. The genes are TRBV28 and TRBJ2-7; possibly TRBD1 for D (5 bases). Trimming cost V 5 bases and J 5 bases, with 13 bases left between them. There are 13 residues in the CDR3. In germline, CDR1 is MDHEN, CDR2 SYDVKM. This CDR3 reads CASSETGADEQYF. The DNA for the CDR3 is TGTGCCAGCAGTGAAACAGGCGCCGACGAGCAGTACTTC. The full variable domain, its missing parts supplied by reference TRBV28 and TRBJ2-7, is DVKVTQSSRYLVKRTGEKVFLECVQDMDHENMFWYRQDPGLGLRLIYFSYDVKMKEKGDIPEGYSVSREKKERFSLILESASTNQTSMYLCASSETGADEQYFGPGTRLTVT.

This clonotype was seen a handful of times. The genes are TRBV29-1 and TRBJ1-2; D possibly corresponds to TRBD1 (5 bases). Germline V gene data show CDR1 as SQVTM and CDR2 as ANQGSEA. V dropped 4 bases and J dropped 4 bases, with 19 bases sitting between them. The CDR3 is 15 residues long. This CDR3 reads CSVVGTDTTSYGYTF. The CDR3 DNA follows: TGCAGCGTTGTGGGTACGGACACAACTAGCTATGGCTACACCTTC.

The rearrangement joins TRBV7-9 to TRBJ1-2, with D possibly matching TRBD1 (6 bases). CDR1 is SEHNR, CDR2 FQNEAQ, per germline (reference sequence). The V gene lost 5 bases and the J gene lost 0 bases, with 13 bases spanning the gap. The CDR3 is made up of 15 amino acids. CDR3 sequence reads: CASSGWTEPNYGYTF. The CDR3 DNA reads TGTGCCAGCAGCGGGTGGACAGAACCTAACTATGGCTACACCTTC.